This TCR beta chain was retrieved from a study of T-cell reconstitution after alpha-beta-depleted transplantation in children. Study-wide points: At day 60, the high TCRbeta diversity found in some patients originated from recipient T cells and thymic progenitors that had survived. In patients about two months after transplant, alpha-beta T cells reportedly arose from several hundred expanded graft clones. Hyperexpanded clones declined; after one year, newly produced T cells mostly supplied diversity.

J lost 5 bases, V lost 4 bases, and 9 bases had no gene match. CDR1 and CDR2 from the germline V gene are SGHRS and YFSETQ. CDR3 length equals 15 residues. TCRbeta library preparation incorporated unique molecular identifiers. TCRdb called the PCR reads again in MiXCR, with one record for every CDR3 protein. The sample has 250,000 to 300,000 distinct CDR3 sequences, around 10% seen once. This clonotype was seen at least ten times. Its antigen is unknown. The TCR comes from a boy in the first two years of life with acute myeloid leukemia, due to receive a stem cell transplant. The chain combines TRBV5-1 with TRBJ2-7; 10 nucleotides align to TRBD1. The source material was PBMCs, sampled before TCRalphabeta/CD19-depleted stem cell transplant. Here the CDR3 DNA reads TGCGCCAGCAGCCCCCTGCCGGGACAGGGGCACGAGCAGTACTTC. This sequence encodes CASSPLPGQGHEQYF.